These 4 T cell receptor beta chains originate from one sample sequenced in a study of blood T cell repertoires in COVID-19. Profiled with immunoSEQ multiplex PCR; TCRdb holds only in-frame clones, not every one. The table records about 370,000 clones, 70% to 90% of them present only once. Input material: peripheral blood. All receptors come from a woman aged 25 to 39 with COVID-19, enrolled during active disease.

CDR3 amino acids: CASGTSGRGNEQFF. CDR3 sequence (DNA): TGTGCCAGTGGGACTAGCGGGAGAGGTAATGAGCAGTTCTTC. The rearrangement uses TRBV2 and TRBJ2-1; TRBD2 matches 14 bases. CDR3 size: 14 residues. The junction had 5 bases not matched to a gene; V was cut back by 9 bases and J by 7 bases. Looked up from germline, CDR1 is SNHLY and CDR2 is FYNNEI.

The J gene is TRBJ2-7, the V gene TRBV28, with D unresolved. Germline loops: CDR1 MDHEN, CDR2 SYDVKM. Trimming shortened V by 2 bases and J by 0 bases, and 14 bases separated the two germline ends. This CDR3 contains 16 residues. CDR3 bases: TGTGCCAGCAGTTTACGATCACAGTTCAGCTCCTACGAGCAGTACTTC. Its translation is CASSLRSQFSSYEQYF.

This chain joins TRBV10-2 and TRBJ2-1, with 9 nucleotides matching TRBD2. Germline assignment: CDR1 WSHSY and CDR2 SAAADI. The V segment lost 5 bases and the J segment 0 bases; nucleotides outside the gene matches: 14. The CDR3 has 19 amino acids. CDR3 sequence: CASSSPRGSGSLSYNEQFF. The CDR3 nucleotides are TGCGCCAGCAGTTCCCCGAGGGGTAGCGGGAGTCTCTCCTACAATGAGCAGTTCTTC.

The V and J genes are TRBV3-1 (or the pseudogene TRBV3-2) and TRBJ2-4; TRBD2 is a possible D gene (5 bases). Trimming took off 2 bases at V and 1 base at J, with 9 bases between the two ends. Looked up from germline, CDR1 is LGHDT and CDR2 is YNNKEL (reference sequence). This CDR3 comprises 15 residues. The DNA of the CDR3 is TGTGCCAGCAGCCAACCACTAGGGGCCAAAAACATTCAGTACTTC. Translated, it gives CASSQPLGAKNIQYF.